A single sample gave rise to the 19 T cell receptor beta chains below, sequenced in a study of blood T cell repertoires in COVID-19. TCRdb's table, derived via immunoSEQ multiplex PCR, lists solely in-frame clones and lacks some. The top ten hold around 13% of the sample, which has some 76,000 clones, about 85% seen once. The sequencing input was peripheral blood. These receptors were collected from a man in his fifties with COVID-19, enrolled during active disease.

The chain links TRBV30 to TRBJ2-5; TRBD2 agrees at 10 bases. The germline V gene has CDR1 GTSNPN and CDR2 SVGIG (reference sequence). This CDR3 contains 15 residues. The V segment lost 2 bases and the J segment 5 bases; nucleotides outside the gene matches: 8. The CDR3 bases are TGTGCCTGGAGTCCAAAAGCGGGAGGGGGGGAGACCCAGTACTTC. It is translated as CAWSPKAGGGETQYF.

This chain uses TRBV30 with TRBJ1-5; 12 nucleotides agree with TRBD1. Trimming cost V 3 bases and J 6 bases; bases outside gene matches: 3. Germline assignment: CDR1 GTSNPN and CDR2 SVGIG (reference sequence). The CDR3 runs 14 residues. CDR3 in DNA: TGTGCCTGGAGGGGACAGGGGGCGAGTCAGCCCCAGCATTTT. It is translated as CAWRGQGASQPQHF.

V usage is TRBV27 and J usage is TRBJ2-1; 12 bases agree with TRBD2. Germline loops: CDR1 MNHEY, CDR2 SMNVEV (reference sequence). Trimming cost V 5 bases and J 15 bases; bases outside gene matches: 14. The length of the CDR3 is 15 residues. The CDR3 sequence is CASSGRLAGALNWFF. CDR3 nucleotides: TGTGCCAGCAGTGGTCGACTAGCGGGGGCCCTAAATTGGTTCTTC.

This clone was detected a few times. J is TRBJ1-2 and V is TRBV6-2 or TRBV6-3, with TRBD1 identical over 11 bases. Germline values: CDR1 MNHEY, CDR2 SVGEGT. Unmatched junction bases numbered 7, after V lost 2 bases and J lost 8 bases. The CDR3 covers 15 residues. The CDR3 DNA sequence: TGTGCCAGCAGTTACGCTGGACAGGGGGCGCCGGGCTACACCTTC. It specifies CASSYAGQGAPGYTF.

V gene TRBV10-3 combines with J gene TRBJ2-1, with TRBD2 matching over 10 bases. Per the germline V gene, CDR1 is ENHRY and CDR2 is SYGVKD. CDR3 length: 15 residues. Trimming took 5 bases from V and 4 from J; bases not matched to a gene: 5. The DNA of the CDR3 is TGTGCCATCAGTCCCACGGGACTAGCGTACAATGAGCAGTTCTTC. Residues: CAISPTGLAYNEQFF.

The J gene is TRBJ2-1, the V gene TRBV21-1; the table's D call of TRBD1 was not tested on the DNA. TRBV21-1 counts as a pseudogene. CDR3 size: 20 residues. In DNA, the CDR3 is TGTGCCAGCACCCTATGGGGGTTTGGGGACAGGGGACCCTCCTACAATGAGCAGTTCTTC. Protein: CASTLWGFGDRGPSYNEQFF.

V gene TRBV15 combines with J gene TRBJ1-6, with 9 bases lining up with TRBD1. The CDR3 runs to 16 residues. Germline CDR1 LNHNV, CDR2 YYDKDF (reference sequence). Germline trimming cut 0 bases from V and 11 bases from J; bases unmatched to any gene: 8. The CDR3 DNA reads TGTGCCACCAGCAGAGATCAAGGGACAGGGTCGACACCCCTCCACTTT. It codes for CATSRDQGTGSTPLHF.

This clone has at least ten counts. The CDR3 DNA reads TGTGCCAGCAGCGTAAGCATCACAGATACGCAGTATTTT. It codes for CASSVSITDTQYF. The J gene is TRBJ2-3, the V gene TRBV9; unclear D gene. The germline V and J ends were trimmed by 1 base and 2 bases, with 5 bases remaining between them. The CDR3 contains 13 residues. Germline loops: CDR1 SGDLS, CDR2 YYNGEE. Combining the CDR3 with reference TRBV9 and TRBJ2-3 gives the whole variable domain DSGVTQTPKHLITATGQRVTLRCSPRSGDLSVYWYQQSLDQGLQFLIQYYNGEERAKGNILERFSAQQFPDLHSELNLSSLELGDSALYFCASSVSITDTQYFGPGTRLTVL.

The chain's CDR3 is CASSRGPNTGELFF. The CDR3 nucleotides are TGTGCCAGCAGTAGGGGGCCGAACACCGGGGAGCTGTTTTTT. The chain couples TRBV27 to TRBJ2-2; 7 nucleotides align to TRBD1. Germline loops: CDR1 MNHEY, CDR2 SMNVEV (reference sequence). With 5 bases clipped from V and 0 bases from J, the junction kept 0 bases outside the gene matches. There are 14 residues in the CDR3.

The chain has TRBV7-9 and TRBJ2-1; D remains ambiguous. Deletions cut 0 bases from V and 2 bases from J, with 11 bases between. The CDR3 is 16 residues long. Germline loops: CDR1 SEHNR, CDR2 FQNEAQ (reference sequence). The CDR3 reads CASSLAASKTYNEQFF. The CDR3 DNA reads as TGTGCCAGCAGCTTAGCGGCATCGAAGACCTACAATGAGCAGTTCTTC.

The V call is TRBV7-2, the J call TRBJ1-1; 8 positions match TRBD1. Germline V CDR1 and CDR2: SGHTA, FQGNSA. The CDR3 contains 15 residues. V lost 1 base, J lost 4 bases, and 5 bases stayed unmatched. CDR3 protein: CASSLVTGGGTEAFF. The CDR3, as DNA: TGTGCCAGCAGCTTAGTTACAGGGGGAGGCACTGAAGCTTTCTTT.

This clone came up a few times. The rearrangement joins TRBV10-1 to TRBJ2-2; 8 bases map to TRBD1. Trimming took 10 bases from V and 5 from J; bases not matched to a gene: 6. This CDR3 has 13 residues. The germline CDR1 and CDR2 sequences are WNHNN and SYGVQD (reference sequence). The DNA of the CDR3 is TGCGCCATTCATCAGGGGGCAACCGGGGAGCTGTTTTTT. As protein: CAIHQGATGELFF.

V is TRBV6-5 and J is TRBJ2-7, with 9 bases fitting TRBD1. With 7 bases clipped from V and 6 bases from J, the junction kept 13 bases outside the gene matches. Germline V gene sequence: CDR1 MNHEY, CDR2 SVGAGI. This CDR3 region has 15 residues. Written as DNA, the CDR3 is TGTGCCAGCACCGGGGGGACAGGGACGGGCGGCGAGCAGTACTTC. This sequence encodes CASTGGTGTGGEQYF.

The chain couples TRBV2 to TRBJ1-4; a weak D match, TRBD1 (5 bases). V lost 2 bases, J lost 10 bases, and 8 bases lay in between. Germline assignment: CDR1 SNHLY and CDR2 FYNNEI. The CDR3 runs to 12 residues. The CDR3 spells CASSEQGGKLFF. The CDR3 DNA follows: TGTGCCAGCAGTGAACAGGGCGGAAAACTGTTTTTT.

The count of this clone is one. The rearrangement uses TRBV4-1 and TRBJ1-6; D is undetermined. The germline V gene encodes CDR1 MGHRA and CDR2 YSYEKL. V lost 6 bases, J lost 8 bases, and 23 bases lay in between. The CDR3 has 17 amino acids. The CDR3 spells CASSLFRGARWDSPLHF. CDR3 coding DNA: TGCGCCAGCAGTCTATTTCGAGGTGCTAGATGGGATTCACCCCTCCACTTT.

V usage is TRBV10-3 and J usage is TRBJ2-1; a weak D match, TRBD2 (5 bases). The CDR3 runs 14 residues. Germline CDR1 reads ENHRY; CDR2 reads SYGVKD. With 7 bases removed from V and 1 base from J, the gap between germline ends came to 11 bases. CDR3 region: CAIKGGPSYNEQFF. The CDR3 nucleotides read TGTGCCATCAAGGGCGGGCCTTCCTACAATGAGCAGTTCTTC.

CDR3 sequence reads: CASSQWTGSEKLFF. DNA for the CDR3: TGTGCCAGCAGTCAATGGACAGGGAGTGAAAAACTGTTTTTT. The V call is TRBV28, the J call TRBJ1-4; 8 bases match TRBD1. Trimming took 5 bases from V and 7 from J; bases not matched to a gene: 6. This CDR3 comprises 14 residues. Germline V gene sequence: CDR1 MDHEN, CDR2 SYDVKM.

This CDR3 is CASSLQGAGGEQFF. Written as DNA, the CDR3 is TGTGCCAGCAGCCTTCAGGGGGCTGGGGGAGAGCAGTTCTTC. V gene TRBV7-3 combines with J gene TRBJ2-1; 8 bases fit TRBD1. The V segment lost 5 bases and the J segment 10 bases; nucleotides outside the gene matches: 10. The CDR3 is 14 amino acids. The V gene's germline CDR1 is SGHTA and CDR2 FQGTGA. The full variable domain, completed using reference TRBV7-3 and TRBJ2-1, is GAGVSQTPSNKVTEKGKYVELRCDPISGHTALYWYRQSLGQGPEFLIYFQGTGAADDSGLPNDRFFAVRPEGSVSTLKIQRTERGDSAVYLCASSLQGAGGEQFFGPGTRLTVL.

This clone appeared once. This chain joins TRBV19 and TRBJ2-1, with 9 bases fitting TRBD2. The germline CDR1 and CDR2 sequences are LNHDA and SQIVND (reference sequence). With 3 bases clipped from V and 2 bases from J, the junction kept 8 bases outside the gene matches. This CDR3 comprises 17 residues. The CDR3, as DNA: TGTGCCAGTAGTATTAGCGGGAGAAGGAACACCTACAATGAGCAGTTCTTC. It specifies CASSISGRRNTYNEQFF. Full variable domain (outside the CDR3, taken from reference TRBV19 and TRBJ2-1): DGGITQSPKYLFRKEGQNVTLSCEQNLNHDAMYWYRQDPGQGLRLIYYSQIVNDFQKGDIAEGYSVSREKKESFPLTVTSAQKNPTAFYLCASSISGRRNTYNEQFFGPGTRLTVL.